Below are 6 T cell receptor beta chains sequenced from a single sample in a study of PD-1 blockade in classical Hodgkin lymphoma. Brentuximab vedotin exposure varied among the patients, all of whom had relapsed after autologous stem cell transplantation. Sequenced by immunoSEQ multiplex PCR; TCRdb stores in-frame clones only, minus some. Of 100,000 or so clones in the sample, 75% to 90% were seen once. This sample comprised peripheral blood mononuclear cells (PBMCs), obtained before the second cycle of nivolumab. Receptors originate from a human donor with classical Hodgkin lymphoma.

This clone was seen more than once but under ten times. The chain links TRBV28 to TRBJ1-2; perhaps TRBD1 as D (6 bases). Trimming cost V 6 bases and J 3 bases, with 11 bases left between them. Germline CDR1 is MDHEN and CDR2 is SYDVKM. There are 13 residues in the CDR3. CDR3 sequence: CASRFQGYYGYTF. Here the CDR3 DNA reads TGTGCCAGCAGGTTTCAGGGGTACTATGGCTACACCTTC.

The chain has TRBV4-3 and TRBJ2-3; 10 bases are a match to TRBD2. J was trimmed by 2 bases and V by 0 bases; bases with no gene match: 11. Germline V gene data show CDR1 as LGHNA and CDR2 as YSLEER. The CDR3 extends over 19 amino acids. Here the CDR3 DNA reads TGCGCCAGCAGCCAAGATCTAGCGGGGGCCCCCTATGTCACAGATACGCAGTATTTT. This sequence encodes CASSQDLAGAPYVTDTQYF.

This rearrangement joins TRBV30 to TRBJ2-1; the match to TRBD2 covers 7 bases. This CDR3 has 15 residues. Germline trimming cut 0 bases from V and 4 bases from J; bases unmatched to any gene: 6. In germline, CDR1 is GTSNPN, CDR2 SVGIG (reference sequence). In nucleotides, the CDR3 is TGTGCCTGGAGTGTAACTAGCGTATCATACAATGAGCAGTTCTTC. Encoded protein: CAWSVTSVSYNEQFF.

V usage is TRBV27 and J usage is TRBJ1-2, with TRBD1 as a possible D gene (5 bases). Germline CDR1 is MNHEY and CDR2 is SMNVEV (reference sequence). This CDR3 comprises 14 residues. Trimming stripped 5 bases from V and 2 bases from J, with 12 bases between. CDR3 in amino acids: CASSPETANYGYTF. DNA of the CDR3: TGTGCCAGCAGTCCCGAGACAGCAAACTATGGCTACACCTTC.

The V and J genes are TRBV18 and TRBJ2-7; D not certain. Trimming shortened V by 3 bases and J by 3 bases, and 15 bases separated the two germline ends. The CDR3 runs to 15 residues. Per the germline V gene, CDR1 is KGHSH and CDR2 is LQKENI. CDR3 in DNA: TGTGCCAGCTCACCTACGGGCCTAAAAGGCTACGAGCAGTACTTC. This translates into CASSPTGLKGYEQYF.

The rearrangement joins TRBV27 to TRBJ2-3; D unclear. CDR3 size: 13 residues. Germline values: CDR1 MNHEY, CDR2 SMNVEV (reference sequence). The germline V and J ends were trimmed by 6 bases and 5 bases, with 12 bases remaining between them. This CDR3 is CASRGLGKDTQYF. The CDR3 nucleotides read TGTGCCAGCAGAGGGCTAGGCAAAGATACGCAGTATTTT.